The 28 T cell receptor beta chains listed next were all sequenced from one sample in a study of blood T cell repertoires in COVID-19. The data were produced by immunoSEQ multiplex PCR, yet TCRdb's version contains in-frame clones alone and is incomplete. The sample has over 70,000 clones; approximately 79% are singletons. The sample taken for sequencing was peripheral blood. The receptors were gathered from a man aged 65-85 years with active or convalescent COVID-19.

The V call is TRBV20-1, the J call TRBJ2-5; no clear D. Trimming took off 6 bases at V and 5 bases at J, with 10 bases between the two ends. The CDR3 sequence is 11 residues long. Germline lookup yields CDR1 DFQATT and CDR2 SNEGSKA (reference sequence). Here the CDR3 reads CSALSRETQYF. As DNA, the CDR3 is TGCAGTGCCCTGTCGAGGGAGACCCAGTACTTC.

The CDR3 loop is CASSPWAGEKLFF. Written as DNA, the CDR3 is TGTGCCAGCTCACCATGGGCCGGTGAAAAACTGTTTTTT. This rearrangement joins TRBV18 to TRBJ1-4; D call uncertain. Trimming took 2 bases from V and 7 from J, leaving 8 bases between them. Germline CDR1 and CDR2: KGHSH and LQKENI. The CDR3 contains 13 residues.

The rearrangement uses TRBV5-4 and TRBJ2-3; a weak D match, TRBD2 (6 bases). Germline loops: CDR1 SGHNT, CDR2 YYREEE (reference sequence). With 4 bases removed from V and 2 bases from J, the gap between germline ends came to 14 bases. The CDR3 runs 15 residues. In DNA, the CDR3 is TGTGCCAGCAGCGATGAGGACTATTCCACAGATACGCAGTATTTT. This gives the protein CASSDEDYSTDTQYF.

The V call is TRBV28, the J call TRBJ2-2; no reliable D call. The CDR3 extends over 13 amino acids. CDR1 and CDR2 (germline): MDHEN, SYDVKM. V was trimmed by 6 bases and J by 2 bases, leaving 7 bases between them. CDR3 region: CASSRDNTGELFF. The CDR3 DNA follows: TGTGCCAGCAGCCGCGATAACACCGGGGAGCTGTTTTTT. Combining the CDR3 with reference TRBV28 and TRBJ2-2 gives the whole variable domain DVKVTQSSRYLVKRTGEKVFLECVQDMDHENMFWYRQDPGLGLRLIYFSYDVKMKEKGDIPEGYSVSREKKERFSLILESASTNQTSMYLCASSRDNTGELFFGEGSRLTVL.

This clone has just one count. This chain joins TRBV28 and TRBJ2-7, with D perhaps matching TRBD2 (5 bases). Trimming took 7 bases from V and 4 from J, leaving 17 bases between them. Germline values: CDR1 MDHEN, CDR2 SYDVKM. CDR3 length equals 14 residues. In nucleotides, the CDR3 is TGTGCCAGCAATCCTAGCCCGGTTGGTTACGAGCAGTACTTC. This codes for CASNPSPVGYEQYF. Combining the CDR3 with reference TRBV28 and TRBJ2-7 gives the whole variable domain DVKVTQSSRYLVKRTGEKVFLECVQDMDHENMFWYRQDPGLGLRLIYFSYDVKMKEKGDIPEGYSVSREKKERFSLILESASTNQTSMYLCASNPSPVGYEQYFGPGTRLTVT.

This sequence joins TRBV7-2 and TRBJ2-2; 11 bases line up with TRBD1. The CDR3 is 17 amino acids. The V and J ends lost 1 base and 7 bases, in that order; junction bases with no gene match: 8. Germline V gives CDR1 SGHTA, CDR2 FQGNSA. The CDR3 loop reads CASSLVAGTGGSGELFF. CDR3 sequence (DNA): TGTGCCAGCAGCTTAGTTGCCGGGACAGGGGGTAGCGGGGAGCTGTTTTTT.

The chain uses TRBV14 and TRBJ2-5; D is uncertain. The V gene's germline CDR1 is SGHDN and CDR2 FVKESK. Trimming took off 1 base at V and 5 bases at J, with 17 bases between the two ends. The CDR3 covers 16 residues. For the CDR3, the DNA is TGTGCCAGCAGCCAAGTTTTTGGAGTAATGAGGGAGACCCAGTACTTC. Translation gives CASSQVFGVMRETQYF.

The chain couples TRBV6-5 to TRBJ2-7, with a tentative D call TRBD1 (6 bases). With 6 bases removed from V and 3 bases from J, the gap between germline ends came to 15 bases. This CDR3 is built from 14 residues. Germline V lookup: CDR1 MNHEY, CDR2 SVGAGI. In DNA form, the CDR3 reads TGTGCCAGCAGGTCTGGGGACACCTTCTACGAGCAGTACTTC. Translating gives CASRSGDTFYEQYF.

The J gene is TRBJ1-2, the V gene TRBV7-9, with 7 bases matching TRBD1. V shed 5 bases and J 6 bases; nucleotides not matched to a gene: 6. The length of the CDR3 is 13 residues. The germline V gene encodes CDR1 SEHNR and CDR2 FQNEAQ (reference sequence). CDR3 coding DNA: TGTGCCAGCAGCCACGAGGGGGCAAATGGCTACACCTTC. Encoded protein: CASSHEGANGYTF. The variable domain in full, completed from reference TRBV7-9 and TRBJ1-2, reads DTGVSQNPRHKITKRGQNVTFRCDPISEHNRLYWYRQTLGQGPEFLTYFQNEAQLEKSRLLSDRFSAERPKGSFSTLEIQRTEQGDSAMYLCASSHEGANGYTFGSGTRLTVV.

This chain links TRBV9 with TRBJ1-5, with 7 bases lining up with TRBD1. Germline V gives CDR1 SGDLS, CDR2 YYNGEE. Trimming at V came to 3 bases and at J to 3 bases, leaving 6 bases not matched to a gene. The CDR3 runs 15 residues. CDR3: CASSEGQTNNQPQHF. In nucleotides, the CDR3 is TGTGCCAGCAGCGAGGGACAGACCAACAATCAGCCCCAGCATTTT.

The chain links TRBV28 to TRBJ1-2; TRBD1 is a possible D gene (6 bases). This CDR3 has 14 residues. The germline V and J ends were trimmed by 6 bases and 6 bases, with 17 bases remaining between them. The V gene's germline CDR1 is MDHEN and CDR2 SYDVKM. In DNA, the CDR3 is TGTGCCAGCAGCGCACCGGGGGGCTCTAATGGCTACACCTTC. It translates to CASSAPGGSNGYTF.

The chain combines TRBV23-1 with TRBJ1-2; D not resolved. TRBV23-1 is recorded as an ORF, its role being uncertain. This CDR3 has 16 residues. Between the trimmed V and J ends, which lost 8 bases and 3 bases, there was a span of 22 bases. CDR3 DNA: TGCGCCAGCTGGCCGGGAATTGAAAAACTCGACTATGGCTACACCTTC. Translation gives CASWPGIEKLDYGYTF.

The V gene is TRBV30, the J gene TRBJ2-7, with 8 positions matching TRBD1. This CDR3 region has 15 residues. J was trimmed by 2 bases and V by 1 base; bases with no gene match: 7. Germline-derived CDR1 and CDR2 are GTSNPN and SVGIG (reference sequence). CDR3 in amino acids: CAWSDTGGLTYEQYF. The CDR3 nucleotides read TGTGCCTGGAGTGACACAGGGGGACTCACCTACGAGCAGTACTTC.

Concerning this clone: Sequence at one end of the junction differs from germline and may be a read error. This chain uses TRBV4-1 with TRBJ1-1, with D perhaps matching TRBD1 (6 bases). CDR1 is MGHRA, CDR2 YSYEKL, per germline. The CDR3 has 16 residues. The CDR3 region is CASSQDPTGLKTEAFF. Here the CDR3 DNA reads TGCGCCAGCAGCCAAGACCCCACAGGGCTGAAAACTGAAGCTTTCTTT.

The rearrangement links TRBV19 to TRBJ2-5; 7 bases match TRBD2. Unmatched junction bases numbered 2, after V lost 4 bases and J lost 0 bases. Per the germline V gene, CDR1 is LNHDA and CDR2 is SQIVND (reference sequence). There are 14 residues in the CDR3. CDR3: CASSSGGHQETQYF. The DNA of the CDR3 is TGTGCCAGTAGTAGCGGGGGACACCAAGAGACCCAGTACTTC. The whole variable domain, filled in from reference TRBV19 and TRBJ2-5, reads DGGITQSPKYLFRKEGQNVTLSCEQNLNHDAMYWYRQDPGQGLRLIYYSQIVNDFQKGDIAEGYSVSREKKESFPLTVTSAQKNPTAFYLCASSSGGHQETQYFGPGTRLLVL.

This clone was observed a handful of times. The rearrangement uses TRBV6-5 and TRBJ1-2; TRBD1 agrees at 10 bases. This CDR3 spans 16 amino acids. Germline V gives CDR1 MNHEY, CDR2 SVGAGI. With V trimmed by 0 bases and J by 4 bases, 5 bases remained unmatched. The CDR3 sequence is CASSYSTGGLGYGYTF. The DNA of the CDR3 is TGTGCCAGCAGTTACTCGACAGGGGGCTTGGGCTATGGCTACACCTTC.

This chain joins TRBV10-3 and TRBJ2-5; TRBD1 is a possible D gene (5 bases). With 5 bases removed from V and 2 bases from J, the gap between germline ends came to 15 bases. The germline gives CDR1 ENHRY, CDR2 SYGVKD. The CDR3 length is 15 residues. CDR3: CAISIRAHPQETQYF. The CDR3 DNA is TGTGCCATCAGTATCAGGGCGCATCCACAAGAGACCCAGTACTTC.

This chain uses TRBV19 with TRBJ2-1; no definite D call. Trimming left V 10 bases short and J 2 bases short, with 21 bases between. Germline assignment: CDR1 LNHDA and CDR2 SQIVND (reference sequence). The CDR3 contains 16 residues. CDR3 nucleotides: TGTGCCACAACCCGATCAGGCGATAGTACCTACAATGAGCAGTTCTTC. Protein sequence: CATTRSGDSTYNEQFF.

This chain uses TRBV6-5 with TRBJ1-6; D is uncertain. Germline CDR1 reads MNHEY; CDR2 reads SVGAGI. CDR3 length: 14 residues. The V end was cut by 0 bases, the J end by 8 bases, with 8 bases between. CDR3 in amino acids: CASSYSRVDSPLHF. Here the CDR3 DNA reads TGTGCCAGCAGTTACTCGAGGGTGGATTCACCCCTCCACTTT.

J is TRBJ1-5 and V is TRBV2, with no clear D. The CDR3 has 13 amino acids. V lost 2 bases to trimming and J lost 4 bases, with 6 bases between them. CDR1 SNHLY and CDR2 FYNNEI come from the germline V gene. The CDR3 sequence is CASSERQNQPQHF. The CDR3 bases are TGTGCCAGCAGTGAAAGACAAAATCAGCCCCAGCATTTT. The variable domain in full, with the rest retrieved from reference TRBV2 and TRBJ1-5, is EPEVTQTPSHQVTQMGQEVILRCVPISNHLYFYWYRQILGQKVEFLVSFYNNEISEKSEIFDDQFSVERPDGSNFTLKIRSTKLEDSAMYFCASSERQNQPQHFGDGTRLSIL.

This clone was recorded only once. The CDR3 coding sequence is TGTGCCAGCAGTACCCCTTATAAGGGGCTGGTTGGCTACACCTTC. It encodes CASSTPYKGLVGYTF. V is TRBV28 and J is TRBJ1-2; weak D call: TRBD1 (5 bases). CDR1 and CDR2 from the germline V gene are MDHEN and SYDVKM. The CDR3 is 15 residues long. Trimming removed 5 bases at V and 7 bases at J, with 20 bases between.

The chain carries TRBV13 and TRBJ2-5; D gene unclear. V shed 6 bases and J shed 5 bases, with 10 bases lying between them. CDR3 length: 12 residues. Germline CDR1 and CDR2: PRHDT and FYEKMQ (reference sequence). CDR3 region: CASSITFETQYF. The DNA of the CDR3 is TGTGCCAGCAGTATTACATTTGAGACCCAGTACTTC.

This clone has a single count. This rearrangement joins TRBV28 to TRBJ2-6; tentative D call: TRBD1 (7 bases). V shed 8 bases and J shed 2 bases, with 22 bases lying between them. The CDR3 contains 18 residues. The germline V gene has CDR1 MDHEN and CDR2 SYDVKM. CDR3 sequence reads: CASWSGMTGRTGANVLTF. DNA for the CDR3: TGTGCCAGCTGGTCCGGGATGACAGGGAGGACTGGGGCCAACGTCCTGACTTTC.

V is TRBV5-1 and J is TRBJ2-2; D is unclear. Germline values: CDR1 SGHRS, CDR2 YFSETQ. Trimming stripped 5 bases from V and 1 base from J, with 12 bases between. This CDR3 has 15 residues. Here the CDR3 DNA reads TGCGCCAGCAGTTACAGCTCAGAGAACACCGGGGAGCTGTTTTTT. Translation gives CASSYSSENTGELFF.

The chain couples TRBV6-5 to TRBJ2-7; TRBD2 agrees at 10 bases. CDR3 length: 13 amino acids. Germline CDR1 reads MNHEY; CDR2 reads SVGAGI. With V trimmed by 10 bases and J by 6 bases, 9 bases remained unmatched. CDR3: CANSAGGRREQYF. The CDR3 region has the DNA TGTGCCAACTCAGCGGGGGGGCGTCGCGAGCAGTACTTC.

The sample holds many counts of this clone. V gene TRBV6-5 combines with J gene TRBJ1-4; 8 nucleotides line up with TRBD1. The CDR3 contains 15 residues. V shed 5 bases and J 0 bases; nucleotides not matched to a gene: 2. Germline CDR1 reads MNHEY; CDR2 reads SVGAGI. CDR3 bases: TGTGCCAGCAGTCCGACAGGGGCAACTAATGAAAAACTGTTTTTT. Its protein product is CASSPTGATNEKLFF.

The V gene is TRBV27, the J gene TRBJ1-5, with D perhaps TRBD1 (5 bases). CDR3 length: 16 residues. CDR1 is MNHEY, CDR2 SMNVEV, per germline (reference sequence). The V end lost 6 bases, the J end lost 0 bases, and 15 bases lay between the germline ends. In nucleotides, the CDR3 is TGTGCCAGCAGCTCCAACGTCGACAGTAGCAATCAGCCCCAGCATTTT. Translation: CASSSNVDSSNQPQHF.

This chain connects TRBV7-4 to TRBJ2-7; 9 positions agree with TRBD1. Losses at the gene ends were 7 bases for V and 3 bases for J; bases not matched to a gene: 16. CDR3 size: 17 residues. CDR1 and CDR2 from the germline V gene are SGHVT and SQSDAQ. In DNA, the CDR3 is TGTGCCAGCAACCCAGACCGGGTCGGGACAGGGTACTACGAGCAGTACTTC. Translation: CASNPDRVGTGYYEQYF.